This T cell receptor beta chain stems from a study of response to subunit inactivated influenza vaccine. Whole-study findings and limits: After each seasonal influenza vaccination, few new T cells are recruited, the authors suggested.

TCRdb ran MiXCR on the RT-PCR reads and lists one entry per CDR3 protein. The sample shows under 850,000 distinct CDR3 sequences, around 20% of them seen only once. This clonotype was counted at least ten times. Its antigen is undetermined. The sequence derives from a man aged 50 to 59 who received an inactivated influenza vaccine. Sequences were derived from PBMCs from blood, sampled 4 to 6 days after vaccination.

The CDR3 region has the DNA TGTGCCAGCAGCTTGCTACCAGACCTGACTCGAGAGCAGTACTTC. It is translated as CASSLLPDLTREQYF. V and J are TRBV5-5 and TRBJ2-7; no firm D call. The CDR3 has 15 residues. Germline CDR1 SGHKS, CDR2 YYEKEE (reference sequence). V shed 1 base and J shed 7 bases, with 18 bases lying between them.